Following are 18 T cell receptor beta chains from one sample sequenced in a study of human T cells and chemical hapten exposure. One entry per CDR3 protein, called by TCRdb with MiXCR from the RACE reads. The sample holds some 400,000 distinct CDR3 sequences, roughly 5% seen once. The time point here: patch test 1, 2 weeks after DPC sensitization. Treatment of the sample: therapeutic diphenylcyclopropenone sensitization with weekly scalp DPC. The sequences come from whole blood, collected in connection with sensitization to the hapten diphenylcyclopropenone (DPC). The receptors derive from a woman between 50 and 59 years old with alopecia areata. Some clones in this sample may be carry-over from other donors' samples.

In this sample, this clonotype turned up a few times. The chain recombines TRBV6-9 with TRBJ2-3, with TRBD2 matching 10 bases. This CDR3 has 17 residues. CDR1 MNHGY and CDR2 SVAAGI come from the germline V gene. V lost 5 bases and J lost 2; bases outside the gene matches: 10. The CDR3 sequence: CASSTLGAGGPTDTQYF. CDR3 in DNA: TGTGCCAGCAGTACCCTCGGAGCGGGAGGGCCCACAGATACGCAGTATTTT.

Many counts were recorded for this clonotype. V gene TRBV7-3 combines with J gene TRBJ2-2; unclear D gene. The germline CDR1 and CDR2 sequences are SGHTA and FQGTGA. The CDR3 totals 15 residues. V dropped 0 bases and J dropped 4 bases, with 9 bases sitting between them. CDR3 protein: CASSLTGKGTGELFF. The CDR3 DNA sequence: TGTGCCAGCAGCTTAACAGGGAAAGGCACCGGGGAGCTGTTTTTT.

This clonotype was detected a few times. The rearrangement uses TRBV6-5 and TRBJ2-2; D uncertain. V lost 6 bases to trimming and J lost 6 bases, with 11 bases between them. The CDR3 consists of 13 residues. CDR1 MNHEY and CDR2 SVGAGI come from the germline V gene. The CDR3 region has the DNA TGTGCCAGCAGCTCTGGACGGGCCGGGGAGCTGTTTTTT. Translating it yields CASSSGRAGELFF.

This clonotype appeared many times. The CDR3 coding sequence is TGTGCCAGCAGCTTAGCATCGAATCCCTACAATGAGCAGTTCTTC. This codes for CASSLASNPYNEQFF. V usage is TRBV11-2 and J usage is TRBJ2-1; D is ambiguous. V was clipped by 1 base and J by 2 bases, with 9 bases between them. CDR1 and CDR2 from the germline V gene are SGHAT and FQNNGV. The CDR3 sequence is 15 residues long.

This clonotype was seen repeatedly, ten times or more. The chain has TRBV7-2 and TRBJ1-5, with 9 bases lining up with TRBD1. CDR1 is SGHTA and CDR2 is FQGNSA in the germline V gene. V lost 5 bases to trimming and J lost 8 bases; unmatched junction nucleotides: 7. The CDR3 sequence is 14 residues long. The CDR3 DNA follows: TGTGCCAGCAGCCTAGACAGGGGGAGAAAGCCCCAGCATTTT. Translated, it gives CASSLDRGRKPQHF.

This clonotype was observed at least ten times. The chain is built from TRBV20-1 and TRBJ1-2; 8 bases map to TRBD1. This CDR3 is built from 15 residues. Germline CDR1 reads DFQATT; CDR2 reads SNEGSKA (reference sequence). The V gene end was trimmed by 3 bases and the J gene end by 7 bases; junction bases not matched to a gene: 13. The chain's CDR3 is CSASLGQAIDSGYTF. The CDR3 region has the DNA TGCAGTGCTAGCCTGGGACAGGCGATTGATAGTGGCTACACCTTC.

At least ten counts were recorded for this clonotype. The CDR3: CASSPIAGDSYGYTF. In DNA form, the CDR3 reads TGTGCCAGCAGTCCAATTGCGGGCGATAGCTATGGCTACACCTTC. The rearrangement uses TRBV6-5 and TRBJ1-2; D remains ambiguous. CDR3 size: 15 residues. Trimming removed 5 bases at V and 4 bases at J, with 17 bases between. Germline CDR1 is MNHEY and CDR2 is SVGAGI.

This clonotype was seen repeatedly, ten times or more. The chain recombines TRBV13 with TRBJ1-1; D is undetermined. The CDR3 runs 13 residues. Looked up from germline, CDR1 is PRHDT and CDR2 is FYEKMQ (reference sequence). The V end was cut by 7 bases, the J end by 1 base, with 10 bases between. In DNA, the CDR3 is TGTGCCAGCACCCACTCCCCGAACACTGAAGCTTTCTTT. Translating it yields CASTHSPNTEAFF.

This clonotype came up many times. The chain couples TRBV11-2 to TRBJ1-1; D is unresolved. Germline V gene sequence: CDR1 SGHAT, CDR2 FQNNGV. This CDR3 has 13 amino acids. Trimming pared 6 bases from V and 1 base from J, leaving 9 bases between. This CDR3 reads CASRNPSNTEAFF. As DNA, the CDR3 is TGTGCCAGCAGAAATCCATCGAACACTGAAGCTTTCTTT.

This clonotype was observed many times. The rearrangement joins TRBV28 to TRBJ1-1; no reliable D call. Trimming stripped 6 bases from V and 4 bases from J, with 6 bases between. The CDR3 has 11 amino acids. The germline CDR1 and CDR2 sequences are MDHEN and SYDVKM. In DNA, the CDR3 is TGTGCCAGCAGCCGTCGCACTGAAGCTTTCTTT. This encodes CASSRRTEAFF.

There are a few counts of this clonotype. This CDR3 reads CASSLGPGPWGEQYF. The CDR3 bases are TGTGCCAGCAGCTTAGGCCCAGGGCCATGGGGCGAGCAGTACTTC. The V and J genes are TRBV7-2 and TRBJ2-7; D possibly corresponds to TRBD1 (5 bases). CDR3 length equals 15 residues. Germline-derived CDR1 and CDR2 are SGHTA and FQGNSA. V was cut by 1 base and J by 6 bases, with 16 bases left in between.

This clonotype has only a few counts. The chain employs TRBV6-1 and TRBJ1-5; no clear D. CDR1 MNHNS and CDR2 SASEGT come from the germline V gene. This CDR3 has 15 amino acids. Trimming cost V 4 bases and J 9 bases, with 19 bases left between them. The CDR3 DNA follows: TGTGCCAGCAGTGGATATACGGACTCAATAGGGCCCCAGCATTTT. Its protein product is CASSGYTDSIGPQHF.

Ten or more counts support this clonotype. This chain uses TRBV12-3 or TRBV12-4 with TRBJ2-1; TRBD1 is a possible D gene (6 bases). Trimming shortened V by 3 bases and J by 10 bases, and 22 bases separated the two germline ends. This CDR3 is built from 16 residues. CDR3 sequence (DNA): TGTGCCAGCAGTTTGGTCCAAAGTATCTCCGGGACAGAGCAGTTCTTC. This translates into CASSLVQSISGTEQFF.

The chain recombines TRBV20-1 with TRBJ2-2; D is uncertain. CDR1 is DFQATT, CDR2 SNEGSKA, per germline (reference sequence). Trimming stripped 5 bases from V and 2 bases from J, with 9 bases between. The CDR3 totals 13 residues. CDR3: CSAPDPNTGELFF. CDR3 DNA sequence: TGCAGTGCTCCAGACCCCAACACCGGGGAGCTGTTTTTT.

This clonotype has a count of ten or more. This rearrangement joins TRBV10-3 to TRBJ1-5; maybe TRBD1 (5 bases). Germline V lookup: CDR1 ENHRY, CDR2 SYGVKD. Trimming pared 7 bases from V and 4 bases from J, leaving 20 bases between. The CDR3 runs to 16 residues. The CDR3 spells CAITHRATGPNQPQHF. CDR3 DNA: TGTGCCATCACCCATCGGGCCACGGGGCCAAATCAGCCCCAGCATTTT.

In this sample, this clonotype turned up many times. The gene calls are TRBV10-3 and TRBJ1-2; perhaps TRBD1 as D (5 bases). The CDR3 covers 13 residues. Trimming removed 8 bases at V and 2 bases at J, with 12 bases between. Germline V gives CDR1 ENHRY, CDR2 SYGVKD. This chain's CDR3 is CAIGGDYNYGYTF. CDR3 sequence (DNA): TGTGCCATCGGGGGAGACTACAACTATGGCTACACCTTC.

In its sample, this clonotype was seen many times. CDR3 in DNA: TGTGCCAGCATTACACAGGGGGCTTATCAGCCCCAGCATTTT. This translates into CASITQGAYQPQHF. The chain combines TRBV28 with TRBJ1-5, with 9 bases identical to TRBD1. Germline values: CDR1 MDHEN, CDR2 SYDVKM. This CDR3 spans 14 amino acids. V trimming: 7 bases; J trimming: 5 bases; junction bases outside the gene matches: 6.

This clonotype was detected many times. The chain couples TRBV6-2 or TRBV6-3 to TRBJ1-2, with D unresolved. V lost 7 bases, J lost 4 bases, and 10 bases lay in between. The CDR3 has 12 amino acids. Looked up from germline, CDR1 is MNHEY and CDR2 is SVGEGT. CDR3 DNA: TGTGCCAGCACCCACCACCTCTATGGCTACACCTTC. This encodes CASTHHLYGYTF.